The 30 T cell receptor beta chains reported below all come from one sample, sequenced in a study of regulatory T cells in long-lasting Graves disease. Arm-PCR with iRepertoire HTBI primers amplified the CDR3 regions for these TCR beta libraries. Via MiXCR, TCRdb re-called the multiplex PCR reads, giving one row per CDR3 protein. The sample has about 470,000 distinct CDR3 sequences; roughly a fifth are singletons. Sample time point: persistent/refractory GD, antithyroid drugs over 5 years with positive TRAb. The TCR library was prepared using RNA isolated from PBMCs. Sequenced here: peripheral blood mononuclear cells (PBMCs), sampled when the disease was refractory, from a patient treated with antithyroid drugs. The receptors here all came from a female donor with Graves disease.

This clonotype was found a few times. This chain uses TRBV5-6 with TRBJ2-2; 7 bases align to TRBD1. This CDR3 region has 14 residues. Germline trimming cut 4 bases from V and 8 bases from J; bases unmatched to any gene: 8. Germline lookup yields CDR1 SGHDT and CDR2 YYEEEE. The CDR3 loop is CASSVGTEKGELFF. CDR3 nucleotide sequence: TGTGCCAGCAGCGTCGGGACAGAAAAAGGGGAGCTGTTTTTT.

This clonotype was observed at least ten times. The chain links TRBV20-1 to TRBJ2-7; a weak D match, TRBD2 (6 bases). The V and J ends lost 5 bases and 5 bases respectively, with 19 bases between them. Looked up from germline, CDR1 is DFQATT and CDR2 is SNEGSKA (reference sequence). This CDR3 has 14 residues. The CDR3 spells CSALRYRELHEQYF. CDR3 bases: TGCAGTGCTCTAAGGTACCGGGAGTTGCACGAGCAGTACTTC.

The V and J genes are TRBV18 and TRBJ2-5, with D unclear. Trimming took 2 bases from V and 2 from J, leaving 12 bases between them. The CDR3 is made up of 15 amino acids. Germline CDR1 reads KGHSH; CDR2 reads LQKENI. CDR3 sequence (DNA): TGTGCCAGCTCACCAAGGAAAGACGCTCAAGAGACCCAGTACTTC. Residues: CASSPRKDAQETQYF. Filled out from reference TRBV18 and TRBJ2-5, the complete variable domain reads NAGVMQNPRHLVRRRGQEARLRCSPMKGHSHVYWYRQLPEEGLKFMVYLQKENIIDESGMPKERFSAEFPKEGPSILRIQQVVRGDSAAYFCASSPRKDAQETQYFGPGTRLLVL.

V and J are TRBV7-9 and TRBJ1-2; possible D gene TRBD1, 5 bases. The CDR3 runs 14 residues. Deletions cut 1 base from V and 6 bases from J, with 12 bases between. The V gene's germline CDR1 is SEHNR and CDR2 FQNEAQ (reference sequence). This CDR3 is CASSLDGRVDGYTF. CDR3 in DNA: TGTGCCAGCAGCTTAGACGGCAGGGTCGATGGCTACACCTTC.

The rearrangement joins TRBV20-1 to TRBJ2-5; no definite D call. V lost 1 base and J lost 3, with 9 bases in between. The germline V gene has CDR1 DFQATT and CDR2 SNEGSKA (reference sequence). The CDR3 has 13 residues. CDR3 sequence: CSARGAIKETQYF. The CDR3 nucleotides read TGCAGTGCTAGAGGGGCGATTAAAGAGACCCAGTACTTC.

This clonotype was recorded many times. The gene calls are TRBV7-6 and TRBJ2-7; TRBD2 aligns across 10 bases. The CDR3 has 15 residues. Germline V gene data show CDR1 as SGHVS and CDR2 as FNYEAQ. J lost 2 bases, V lost 5 bases, and 6 bases had no gene match. CDR3 coding DNA: TGTGCCAGCAGCAAGCTAGCGGGGGCCGCCTACGAGCAGTACTTC. Its translation: CASSKLAGAAYEQYF.

V gene TRBV20-1 combines with J gene TRBJ2-5; D remains ambiguous. The CDR3 runs to 14 residues. Germline CDR1 is DFQATT and CDR2 is SNEGSKA (reference sequence). V was pared by 5 bases and J by 1 base, with 14 bases between. CDR3 sequence: CSAGTLQIQETQYF. DNA of the CDR3: TGCAGTGCTGGAACGTTACAGATCCAAGAGACCCAGTACTTC.

This clonotype was observed many times. This sequence joins TRBV7-9 and TRBJ2-5; D is undetermined. The CDR3 consists of 12 residues. V lost 1 base and J 4 bases, leaving 4 bases between the germline ends. Germline values: CDR1 SEHNR, CDR2 FQNEAQ (reference sequence). This CDR3 is CASSLVGETQYF. In DNA, the CDR3 is TGTGCCAGCAGCTTAGTAGGAGAGACCCAGTACTTC.

A few counts support this clonotype. V is TRBV3-2 and J is TRBJ2-5; the listed D gene, TRBD1, was not tested against the DNA. TRBV3-2 is a pseudogene. The CDR3 consists of 16 residues. The chain's CDR3 is CASSRFPPWYQETQYF. DNA of the CDR3: TGTGCCAGCAGCCGGTTCCCCCCTTGGTACCAAGAGACCCAGTACTTC.

This clonotype was recorded at least ten times. The rearrangement uses TRBV11-2 and TRBJ1-2; 8 bases are shared with TRBD1. Looked up from germline, CDR1 is SGHAT and CDR2 is FQNNGV. Trimming removed 6 bases from V and 8 bases from J; junction bases left unmatched: 11. The CDR3 loop spans 14 amino acids. The CDR3 DNA is TGTGCCAGCAGGGAACCCAGGGGGCGCGGCGGCTACACCTTC. Encoded protein: CASREPRGRGGYTF.

Comment on this clonotype: At one end the junction does not follow the germline gene, possibly because of a read error. CDR3 sequence (DNA): TGCGCCAGCAGCCAAGGGGTACAGCCGCTTGGCTGCACCTTC. The encoded protein is CASSQGVQPLGCTF. The genes are TRBV4-3 and TRBJ1-2; D uncertain. There are 14 residues in the CDR3. Per the germline V gene, CDR1 is LGHNA and CDR2 is YSLEER.

Regarding this clonotype: With only one base between it and a far larger clone, this is likely a read error. This sequence joins TRBV6-1 and TRBJ1-2, with 7 positions matching TRBD1. The CDR3 runs 13 residues. Germline V gene lookup returns CDR1 MNHNS and CDR2 SASEGT. In DNA form, the CDR3 reads TGTACCAGCAGTGGACAGGCTAACTATGGCTACACCTTC. The encoded protein is CTSSGQANYGYTF.

This clonotype has only a few counts. The chain recombines TRBV28 with TRBJ2-1, with a weak D call TRBD1 (8 bases). CDR1 and CDR2 (germline): MDHEN, SYDVKM. V lost 1 base to trimming and J lost 5 bases, with 18 bases between them. The CDR3 is 17 amino acids. Here the CDR3 DNA reads TGTGCCAGCAGTTTATTTGGGGGGGGGACAGGCAACAATGAGCAGTTCTTC. The encoded protein is CASSLFGGGTGNNEQFF.

Concerning this clonotype: A much larger clonotype is one base distant, so this may be a read error. The chain uses TRBV6-2 or TRBV6-3 and TRBJ2-7; D is perhaps TRBD1 (6 bases). The CDR3 spans 15 residues. CDR1 and CDR2 from the germline V gene are MNHEY and SVGEGT. Trimming cost V 5 bases and J 5 bases, with 19 bases left between them. The CDR3 sequence is CASSPADSFVNEQYF. For the CDR3, the DNA is TGTGCCAGCAGTCCGGCGGACAGTTTTGTTAACGAGCAGTACTTC.

A few counts support this clonotype. The V and J genes are TRBV6-1 and TRBJ2-4, with D perhaps matching TRBD1 (7 bases). There are 15 residues in the CDR3. Germline V gives CDR1 MNHNS, CDR2 SASEGT. V shed 5 bases and J shed 6 bases, with 17 bases lying between them. The CDR3 nucleotides are TGTGCCAGCAGTATGGCAGGGGGGAAAGGAAACATTCAGTACTTC. It specifies CASSMAGGKGNIQYF.

This chain uses TRBV4-3 with TRBJ1-5, with unresolved D. CDR1 is LGHNA and CDR2 is YSLEER in the germline V gene. The CDR3 contains 15 residues. Trimming took 0 bases from V and 7 from J, leaving 13 bases between them. The CDR3 here is CASSQDESGKQPQHF. CDR3 DNA: TGCGCCAGCAGCCAAGATGAGTCCGGGAAACAGCCCCAGCATTTT.

The V call is TRBV11-2, the J call TRBJ2-1, with D perhaps given as TRBD1 or TRBD2 (5 bases each). Germline lookup yields CDR1 SGHAT and CDR2 FQNNGV. V was trimmed by 5 bases and J by 5 bases, leaving 16 bases between them. CDR3 length: 15 amino acids. The CDR3 spells CASSLRAGSNNEQFF. In DNA form, the CDR3 reads TGTGCCAGCAGCCTTAGGGCAGGGAGCAACAATGAGCAGTTCTTC.

This clonotype was seen only a few times. With a much larger clone just one base away, this may be a read error. J is TRBJ1-2 and V is TRBV6-1; 10 bases match TRBD1. Germline V gives CDR1 MNHNS, CDR2 SASEGT. The V and J ends lost 6 bases and 5 bases, in that order; junction bases with no gene match: 6. The CDR3 totals 14 residues. The CDR3, as DNA: TGTGCCAGCAGAGCCCCGGGACAGGGGTATGGCTACACCTTC. Translation gives CASRAPGQGYGYTF.

This clonotype was observed a handful of times. The V gene is TRBV7-8, the J gene TRBJ1-1; 7 positions match TRBD1. V shed 3 bases, J shed 2 bases, and the junction held 3 bases outside the gene matches. CDR3 length equals 14 residues. Germline V CDR1 and CDR2: SGHVS, FQNEAQ. The DNA of the CDR3 is TGTGCCAGCAGCTTTGGGACAGCTAACACTGAAGCTTTCTTT. Its translation: CASSFGTANTEAFF. The complete variable domain, with remaining parts taken from reference TRBV7-8 and TRBJ1-1, reads GAGVSQSPRYKVAKRGQDVALRCDPISGHVSLFWYQQALGQGPEFLTYFQNEAQLDKSGLPSDRFFAERPEGSVSTLKIQRTQQEDSAVYLCASSFGTANTEAFFGQGTRLTVV.

This clonotype was picked up many times. The chain employs TRBV28 and TRBJ2-5, with 10 bases identical to TRBD1. Germline values: CDR1 MDHEN, CDR2 SYDVKM. The V segment lost 6 bases and the J segment 4 bases; nucleotides outside the gene matches: 17. CDR3 length: 18 amino acids. The CDR3 DNA is TGTGCCAGCAGCTCCCGAACCGGGACAGGGGATTTTGGAGAGACCCAGTACTTC. Translated, it gives CASSSRTGTGDFGETQYF.

This clonotype was counted a few times. J is TRBJ2-7 and V is TRBV29-1; D uncertain. Germline loops: CDR1 SQVTM, CDR2 ANQGSEA. The CDR3 length is 13 residues. The V gene lost 0 bases and the J gene lost 1 base, with 7 bases spanning the gap. CDR3 DNA: TGCAGCGTTGAAGAGGATAATTCCTACGAGCAGTACTTC. Encoded protein: CSVEEDNSYEQYF.

This clonotype was detected many times. This chain connects TRBV28 to TRBJ2-4; 9 bases map to TRBD2. This CDR3 comprises 13 residues. Germline loops: CDR1 MDHEN, CDR2 SYDVKM. The V and J ends lost 8 bases and 9 bases, in that order; junction bases with no gene match: 8. The CDR3: CASGSGSEGIQYF. The CDR3 bases are TGTGCCAGCGGTAGCGGGAGTGAGGGCATTCAGTACTTC.

The chain employs TRBV19 and TRBJ1-5, with 8 bases identical to TRBD1. Germline CDR1 LNHDA, CDR2 SQIVND (reference sequence). The CDR3 is made up of 13 amino acids. V was pared by 9 bases and J by 5 bases, with 6 bases of the junction left unmatched. CDR3 loop: CASRTGSDQPQHF. The CDR3 DNA reads as TGTGCCAGCCGGACAGGGTCGGATCAGCCCCAGCATTTT.

This clonotype was counted only a few times. The chain recombines TRBV4-1 with TRBJ2-3, with D hard to call. The germline V and J ends were trimmed by 7 bases and 2 bases, with 19 bases remaining between them. The CDR3 covers 16 residues. The germline V gene has CDR1 MGHRA and CDR2 YSYEKL. This CDR3 is CASTRLTPGTTDTQYF. The DNA for the CDR3 is TGCGCCAGCACCCGCCTTACCCCGGGTACCACAGATACGCAGTATTTT.

This clonotype has more than one count but fewer than ten. The gene calls are TRBV10-3 and TRBJ1-3, with D possibly matching TRBD1 (5 bases). V lost 11 bases and J 0 bases, leaving 14 bases between the germline ends. Germline loops: CDR1 ENHRY, CDR2 SYGVKD. The CDR3 covers 14 residues. The CDR3 DNA reads as TGTGCCGGATCCGGGACGGCCTCTGGAAACACCATATATTTT. Amino acids: CAGSGTASGNTIYF.

There are many counts of this clonotype. The chain couples TRBV29-1 to TRBJ1-1; D is ambiguous. CDR3 length: 11 residues. CDR1 is SQVTM and CDR2 is ANQGSEA in the germline V gene. V lost 5 bases to trimming and J lost 1 base, with 5 bases between them. CDR3 region: CSVTRNTEAFF. DNA of the CDR3: TGCAGCGTTACTAGGAACACTGAAGCTTTCTTT.

This clonotype was picked up many times. The chain joins TRBV10-3 to TRBJ1-2; D might be TRBD1 (5 bases). Germline V CDR1 and CDR2: ENHRY, SYGVKD. The CDR3 contains 11 residues. Trimming pared 8 bases from V and 8 bases from J, leaving 12 bases between. The CDR3 loop reads CAIWGVEGYTF. For the CDR3, the DNA is TGTGCCATCTGGGGGGTGGAAGGCTACACCTTC.

This clonotype was recorded at least ten times. The rearrangement joins TRBV24-1 to TRBJ2-5, with D possibly being TRBD2 (5 bases). In germline, CDR1 is KGHDR, CDR2 SFDVKD. The CDR3 contains 15 residues. V lost 4 bases and J lost 3, with 14 bases in between. CDR3 DNA sequence: TGTGCCACCAGTGACAGACCCAGCGGCAAAGAGACCCAGTACTTC. It codes for CATSDRPSGKETQYF.

This clonotype was counted ten times or more. The chain carries TRBV15 and TRBJ1-1, with unresolved D. Trimming removed 4 bases at V and 3 bases at J, with 9 bases between. CDR1 LNHNV and CDR2 YYDKDF come from the germline V gene (reference sequence). There are 13 residues in the CDR3. Here the CDR3 reads CATSNGWDTEAFF. The CDR3, as DNA: TGTGCCACCAGCAACGGGTGGGACACTGAAGCTTTCTTT.

In its sample, this clonotype was seen a few times. This chain connects TRBV7-2 to TRBJ1-3, with D hard to call. CDR1 is SGHTA, CDR2 FQGNSA, per germline. This CDR3 has 13 amino acids. V shed 6 bases and J shed 9 bases, with 15 bases lying between them. CDR3 coding DNA: TGTGCCAGCAGTCTTGACTATACTGCCACCATATATTTT. Translation gives CASSLDYTATIYF.